The present TCR beta chain was sequenced within a study of blood T cell repertoires in COVID-19. The germline CDR1 and CDR2 sequences are MDHEN and SYDVKM. The CDR3 has 14 amino acids. Trimming cost V 8 bases and J 7 bases, with 15 bases left between them. Produced via immunoSEQ multiplex PCR; TCRdb's table is partial and in-frame only. The table lists fewer than 500,000 clones, 87% of them singletons, with around 0.64% in the top ten. Sequencing was performed on PBMCs or T cells enriched from blood (not recorded which). This receptor was obtained from a woman younger than 35 who had recovered from COVID-19. The V and J genes are TRBV28 and TRBJ1-6; D ambiguous. CDR3 sequence (DNA): TGTGCCAGCCTCCAACATGCCGAAAATTCACCCCTCCACTTT. Amino acid sequence: CASLQHAENSPLHF.